This T cell receptor (beta chain) appears in the sequencing data of a study of glioma-infiltrating T cells. This clonotype was counted at least ten times. Germline V gene sequence: CDR1 MNHNS, CDR2 SASEGT. The CDR3 spans 15 residues. V shed 5 bases and J shed 0 bases, with 13 bases lying between them. Amplification of TCR alpha and beta CDR3 regions from RNA used iRepertoire nested multiplex PCR. Each CDR3 protein gets one entry after TCRdb re-called the multiplex PCR reads with MiXCR. The sample lists approximately 190,000 distinct CDR3 sequences, approximately 30% seen once, with around 21% in the top ten.

This receptor was identified in a human donor with low-grade glioma or glioblastoma, undergoing nonglioma brain surgery, or in good health (not recorded which). Sequencing was carried out using glioma tissue, nonneoplastic brain tissue, or PBMCs (not recorded which). The chain joins TRBV6-1 to TRBJ1-1; tentative D call: TRBD1 (6 bases). The CDR3 here is CASSPRGALNTEAFF. As DNA, the CDR3 is TGTGCCAGCAGTCCAAGGGGGGCCTTGAACACTGAAGCTTTCTTT.